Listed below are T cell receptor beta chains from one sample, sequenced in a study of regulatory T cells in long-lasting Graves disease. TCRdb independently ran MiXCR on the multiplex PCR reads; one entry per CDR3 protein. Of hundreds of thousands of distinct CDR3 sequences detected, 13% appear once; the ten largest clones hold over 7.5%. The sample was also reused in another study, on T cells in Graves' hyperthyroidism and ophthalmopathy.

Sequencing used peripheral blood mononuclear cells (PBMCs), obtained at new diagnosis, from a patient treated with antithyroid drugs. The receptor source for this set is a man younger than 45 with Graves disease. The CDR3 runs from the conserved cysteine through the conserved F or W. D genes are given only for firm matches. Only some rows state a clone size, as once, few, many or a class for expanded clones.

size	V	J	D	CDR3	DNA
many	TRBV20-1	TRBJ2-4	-	CSAREDGSIQYF	TGCAGTGCTAGAGAGGACGGGAGCATTCAGTACTTC
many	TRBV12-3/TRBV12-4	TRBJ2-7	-	CASTPTGRGEQYF	TGTGCCAGCACCCCTACGGGCAGAGGCGAGCAGTACTTC
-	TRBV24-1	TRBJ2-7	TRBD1	CATSDPAGTGVHEQYF	TGTGCCACCAGTGACCCCGCCGGGACAGGGGTGCACGAGCAGTACTTC
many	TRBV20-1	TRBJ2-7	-	CSARAFTGHEQYF	TGCAGTGCTAGAGCCTTTACCGGCCACGAGCAGTACTTC
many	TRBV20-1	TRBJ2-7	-	CSPPGGPSYEQYF	TGCAGTCCCCCGGGCGGGCCTTCCTACGAGCAGTACTTC
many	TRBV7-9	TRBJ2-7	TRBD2	CASSSDSGRAYEQYF	TGTGCCAGCAGCTCCGATAGCGGGAGGGCGTACGAGCAGTACTTC
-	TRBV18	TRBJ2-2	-	CASSPESPPGELFF	TGTGCCAGCTCACCAGAATCGCCCCCCGGGGAGCTGTTTTTT
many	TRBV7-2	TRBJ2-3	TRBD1	CASSQGQGTSDTQYF	TGTGCCAGCAGCCAGGGACAGGGGACGTCGGATACGCAGTATTTT
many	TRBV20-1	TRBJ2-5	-	CSAQGLGGETQYF	TGCAGTGCTCAAGGACTAGGGGGGGAGACCCAGTACTTC
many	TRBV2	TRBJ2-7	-	CASSSDKQVQYF	TGTGCCAGCAGCAGCGACAAACAGGTGCAGTACTTC
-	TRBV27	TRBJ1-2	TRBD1	CASSSIQGPLYGYTF	TGTGCCAGCAGTTCAATACAGGGGCCGCTCTATGGCTACACCTTC
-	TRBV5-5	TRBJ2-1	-	CASSLVFRYEQFF	TGTGCCAGCAGCTTGGTTTTCCGCTATGAGCAGTTCTTC
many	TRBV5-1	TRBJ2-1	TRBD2	CASSLQVQRAIVRESNEQFF	TGCGCCAGCAGCTTGCAAGTACAGCGGGCCATAGTGCGGGAGTCCAATGAGCAGTTCTTC
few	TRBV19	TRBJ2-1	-	CATMDRAYNEQFF	TGTGCCACCATGGACAGAGCCTACAATGAGCAGTTCTTC
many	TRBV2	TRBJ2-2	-	CASRSFAGELFF	TGTGCCAGCAGGAGCTTCGCCGGGGAGCTGTTTTTT
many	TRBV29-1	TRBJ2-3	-	CSVEQDTTDTQYF	TGCAGCGTTGAACAGGACACGACAGATACGCAGTATTTT
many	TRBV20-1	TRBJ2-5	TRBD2	CSAITSGRATGTQYF	TGCAGTGCCATTACTAGCGGGAGGGCGACGGGGACCCAGTACTTC
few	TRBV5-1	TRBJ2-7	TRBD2	CASSLGLAGAKYF	TGCGCCAGCAGCTTGGGTCTAGCGGGAGCGAAGTACTTC
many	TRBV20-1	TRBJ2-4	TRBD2	CSARTSGDDIQYF	TGCAGTGCCCGGACTAGCGGGGACGACATTCAGTACTTC
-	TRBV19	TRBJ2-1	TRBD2	CASSIILAGGGEQFF	TGTGCCAGTAGTATTATACTAGCGGGAGGCGGTGAGCAGTTCTTC
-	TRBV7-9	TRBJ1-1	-	CASSPFWNTEAFF	TGTGCCAGCAGCCCGTTTTGGAACACTGAAGCTTTCTTT
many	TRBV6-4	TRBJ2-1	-	CASSEVPRDEQFF	TGTGCCAGCAGTGAGGTTCCGAGGGATGAGCAGTTCTTC
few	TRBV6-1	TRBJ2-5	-	CASSAHIFVETQYF	TGTGCCAGCAGTGCCCACATTTTTGTTGAGACCCAGTACTTC
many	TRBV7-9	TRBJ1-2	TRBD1	CASSFQGAGGYTF	TGTGCCAGCAGCTTTCAGGGGGCGGGAGGCTACACCTTC
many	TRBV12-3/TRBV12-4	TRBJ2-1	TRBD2	CASSPLRGGSNEQFF	TGTGCCAGCAGTCCCCTTCGGGGCGGGAGTAATGAGCAGTTCTTC
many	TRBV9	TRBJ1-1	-	CASSVHSRGVSTEAFF	TGTGCCAGCAGCGTACACAGCCGAGGGGTCTCCACTGAAGCTTTCTTT
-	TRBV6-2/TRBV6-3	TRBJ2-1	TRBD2	CASPETPLAGDSYNEQFF	TGTGCCAGCCCCGAAACCCCCTTAGCGGGAGACTCCTACAATGAGCAGTTCTTC
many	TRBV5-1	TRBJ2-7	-	CASSLGLAVDYSYEQYF	TGCGCCAGCAGCTTGGGGTTAGCGGTAGACTACTCCTACGAGCAGTACTTC
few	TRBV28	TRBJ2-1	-	CASRGAEFSYNEQFF	TGTGCCAGTAGAGGAGCGGAGTTCTCCTACAATGAGCAGTTCTTC
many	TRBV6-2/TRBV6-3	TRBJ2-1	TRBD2	CASTQGASGSDEQFF	TGTGCCAGCACTCAGGGGGCTAGCGGGAGCGATGAGCAGTTCTTC
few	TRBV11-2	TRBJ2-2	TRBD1	CASSLGTGGYGTGELFF	TGTGCCAGCAGCTTAGGGACAGGGGGCTACGGCACCGGGGAGCTGTTTTTT
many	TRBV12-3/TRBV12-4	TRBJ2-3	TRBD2	CASSFVRLAGGATDTQYF	TGTGCCAGCAGTTTTGTTAGACTAGCGGGAGGAGCGACAGATACGCAGTATTTT
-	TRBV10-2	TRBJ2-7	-	CAGSELSYEQYF	TGCGCCGGCAGTGAGTTGTCCTACGAGCAGTACTTC
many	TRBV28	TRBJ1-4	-	CASTGKAQAGREKLFF	TGTGCCAGCACCGGCAAGGCACAGGCGGGAAGGGAAAAACTGTTTTTT
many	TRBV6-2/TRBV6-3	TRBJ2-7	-	CASSYSSRGHPALSYEQYF	TGTGCCAGCAGTTACTCGTCGAGAGGACATCCCGCGCTCTCCTACGAGCAGTACTTC
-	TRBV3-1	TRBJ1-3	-	CASSPDMNSGNTIYF	TGTGCCAGCAGCCCCGACATGAACTCTGGAAACACCATATATTTT
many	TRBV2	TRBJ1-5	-	CASRAEYSNQPQHF	TGTGCCAGCAGGGCAGAATATAGCAATCAGCCCCAGCATTTT
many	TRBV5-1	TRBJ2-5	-	CASSFEAGRETQYF	TGCGCCAGCAGCTTCGAGGCGGGAAGAGAGACCCAGTACTTC
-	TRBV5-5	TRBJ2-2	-	CASRRGGVGTGELFF	TGTGCCAGCAGAAGGGGAGGAGTAGGCACCGGGGAGCTGTTTTTT
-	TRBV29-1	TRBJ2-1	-	CSAGQTDNEQFF	TGCAGCGCAGGACAGACTGACAATGAGCAGTTCTTC
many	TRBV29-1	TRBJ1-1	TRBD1	CSVPSRTGLTEAFF	TGCAGCGTACCTTCTCGGACAGGGCTAACTGAAGCTTTCTTT
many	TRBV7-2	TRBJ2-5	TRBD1	CASSPGTGWETQYF	TGTGCCAGCAGCCCCGGGACAGGGTGGGAGACCCAGTACTTC
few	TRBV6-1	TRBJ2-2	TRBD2	CASIYQRETGELFF	TGTGCCAGCATCTATCAGCGGGAAACCGGGGAGCTGTTTTTT
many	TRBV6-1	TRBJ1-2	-	CASSPRDGNYGYTF	TGTGCCAGCAGTCCGCGGGACGGTAACTATGGCTACACCTTC
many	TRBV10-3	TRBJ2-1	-	CAIKDYSYNEQFF	TGTGCCATCAAGGACTACTCCTACAATGAGCAGTTCTTC
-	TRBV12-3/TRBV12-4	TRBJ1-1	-	CASSSQGEAFF	TGTGCCAGCAGTTCACAGGGAGAAGCTTTCTTT
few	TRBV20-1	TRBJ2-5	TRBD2	CSALGLAGAEQETQYF	TGCAGTGCCCTCGGACTAGCGGGTGCGGAACAAGAGACCCAGTACTTC
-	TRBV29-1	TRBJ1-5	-	CSVEGPRAGQPQHF	TGCAGCGTTGAAGGGCCGAGGGCCGGACAGCCCCAGCATTTT
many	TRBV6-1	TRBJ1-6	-	CASASSQGANSPLHF	TGTGCCAGCGCCTCCTCACAGGGTGCGAATTCACCCCTCCACTTT
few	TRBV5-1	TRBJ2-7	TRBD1	CVSSPRTGHLGGEQYF	TGCGTCAGCAGCCCGAGGACAGGACACCTTGGGGGCGAGCAGTACTTC
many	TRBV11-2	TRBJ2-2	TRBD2	CASSSGLAGGTGELFF	TGTGCCAGCAGCTCGGGACTAGCGGGAGGCACCGGGGAGCTGTTTTTT
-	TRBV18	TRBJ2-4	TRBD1	CASSPFSQGVTKTIQYF	TGTGCCAGCTCACCATTCTCTCAGGGGGTCACCAAAACCATTCAGTACTTC